This TCR beta chain was observed in a study of cytomegalovirus exposure and HLA in healthy donors. Study-level information: About 82 million unique TCRs from HLA-typed donors were held in an early release of data.

Study observations and caveats: Altogether, around 160 TCR beta chains were recorded as cytomegalovirus-associated. In a later analysis, at a false discovery rate of 0.05, approximately 15,000 TCR beta sequences matched HLA alleles. In vitro work confirmed that a few CMV-associated chains recognize CMV antigens.

The PCR employed 60 Vbeta primers together with 13 Jbeta primers. The assay was immunoSEQ multiplex PCR, and TCRdb's table has in-frame clones only and misses some. The table has about 200,000 clones, roughly 80% seen once. Regarding this clone: Its antigen is not known.

The sequenced material came from PBMCs. The clonotype originates from a girl aged 2-10 years in good health and CMV-seronegative.

The CDR3 DNA sequence: TGTGCCAGCAGCTTGGGTCAGGGGGCTGAAGCTTTCTTT. It encodes CASSLGQGAEAFF. V usage is TRBV5-4 and J usage is TRBJ1-1, with 7 bases that match TRBD1. Per germline, CDR1 SGHNT and CDR2 YYREEE (reference sequence). V trimming: 0 bases; J trimming: 6 bases; junction bases outside the gene matches: 2. This CDR3 region has 13 residues.